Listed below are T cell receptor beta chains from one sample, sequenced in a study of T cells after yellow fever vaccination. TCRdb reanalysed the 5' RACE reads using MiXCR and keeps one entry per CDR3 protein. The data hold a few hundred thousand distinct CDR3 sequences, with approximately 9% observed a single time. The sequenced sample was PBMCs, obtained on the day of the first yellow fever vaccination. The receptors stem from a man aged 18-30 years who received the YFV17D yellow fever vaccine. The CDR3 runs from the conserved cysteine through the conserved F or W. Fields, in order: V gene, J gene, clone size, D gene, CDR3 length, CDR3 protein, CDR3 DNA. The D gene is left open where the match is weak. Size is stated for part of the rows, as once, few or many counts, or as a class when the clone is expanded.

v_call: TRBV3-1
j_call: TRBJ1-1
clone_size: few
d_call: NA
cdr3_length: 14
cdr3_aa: CASSPGGVRTEAFF
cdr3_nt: TGTGCCAGCAGCCCCGGGGGGGTTCGCACTGAAGCTTTCTTT

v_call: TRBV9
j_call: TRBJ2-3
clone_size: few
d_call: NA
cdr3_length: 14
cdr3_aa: CASSPRWVADTQYF
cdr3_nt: TGTGCCAGCAGCCCACGGTGGGTGGCAGATACGCAGTATTTT

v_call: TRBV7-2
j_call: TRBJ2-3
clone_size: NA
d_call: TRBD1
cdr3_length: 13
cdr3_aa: CASKLQGQDTQYF
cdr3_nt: TGTGCCAGCAAGTTACAGGGGCAAGATACGCAGTATTTT

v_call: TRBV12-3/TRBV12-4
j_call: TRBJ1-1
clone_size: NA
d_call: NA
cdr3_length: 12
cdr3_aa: CASRSGSTEAFF
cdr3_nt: TGTGCCAGCAGGTCAGGGAGTACTGAAGCTTTCTTT

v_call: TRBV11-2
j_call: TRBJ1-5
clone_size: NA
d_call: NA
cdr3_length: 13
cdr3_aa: CASSVGLDQPQHF
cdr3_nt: TGTGCCAGCAGCGTCGGTTTGGACCAGCCCCAGCATTTT

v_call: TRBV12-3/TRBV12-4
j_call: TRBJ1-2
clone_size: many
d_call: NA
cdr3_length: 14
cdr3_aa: CASSPQQGIYGYTF
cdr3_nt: TGTGCCAGCAGCCCTCAACAGGGAATTTATGGCTACACCTTC

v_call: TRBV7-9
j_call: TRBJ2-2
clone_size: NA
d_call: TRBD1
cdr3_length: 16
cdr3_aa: CASSLRGTGNTGELFF
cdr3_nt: TGTGCCAGCAGCTTAAGGGGGACAGGGAACACCGGGGAGCTGTTTTTT

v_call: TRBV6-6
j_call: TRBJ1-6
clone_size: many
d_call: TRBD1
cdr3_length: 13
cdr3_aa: CATGQGANSPLHF
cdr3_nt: TGTGCCACTGGACAGGGGGCGAATTCACCCCTCCACTTT

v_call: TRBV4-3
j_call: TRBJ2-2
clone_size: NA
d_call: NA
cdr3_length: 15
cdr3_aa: CASSQAAARIGELFF
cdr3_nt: TGCGCCAGCAGCCAAGCCGCAGCTAGAATCGGGGAGCTGTTTTTT

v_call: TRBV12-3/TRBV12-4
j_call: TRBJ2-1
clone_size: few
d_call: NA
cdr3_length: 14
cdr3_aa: CASSSGSEQDEQFF
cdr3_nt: TGTGCCAGCAGTTCAGGCTCAGAACAGGATGAGCAGTTCTTC

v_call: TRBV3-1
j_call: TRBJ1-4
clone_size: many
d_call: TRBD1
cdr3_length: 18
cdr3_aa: CASSHPRTGSATNEKLFF
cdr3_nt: TGTGCCAGCAGCCACCCCAGGACAGGGTCGGCAACTAATGAAAAACTGTTTTTT

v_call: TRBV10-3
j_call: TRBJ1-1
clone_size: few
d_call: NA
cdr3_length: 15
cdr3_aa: CATYGTGTKDTEAFF
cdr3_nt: TGTGCCACCTACGGAACCGGGACAAAAGACACTGAAGCTTTCTTT

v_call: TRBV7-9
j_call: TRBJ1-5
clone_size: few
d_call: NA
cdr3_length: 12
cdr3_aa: CASSLVGKPQHF
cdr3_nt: TGTGCCAGCAGCTTAGTAGGGAAGCCCCAGCATTTT

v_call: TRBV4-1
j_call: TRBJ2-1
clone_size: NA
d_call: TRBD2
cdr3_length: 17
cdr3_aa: CASSRTQTSGAGNEQFF
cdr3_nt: TGCGCCAGCAGCCGCACCCAGACTAGCGGGGCGGGTAATGAGCAGTTCTTC

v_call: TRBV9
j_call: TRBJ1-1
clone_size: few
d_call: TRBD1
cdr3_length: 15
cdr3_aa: CASSATTGVNTEAFF
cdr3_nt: TGTGCCAGCAGCGCCACGACAGGGGTGAACACTGAAGCTTTCTTT

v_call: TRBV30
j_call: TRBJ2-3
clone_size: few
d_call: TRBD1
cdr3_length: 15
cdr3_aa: CAWSGTGGMSDTQYF
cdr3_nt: TGTGCCTGGAGTGGGACAGGGGGCATGTCAGATACGCAGTATTTT

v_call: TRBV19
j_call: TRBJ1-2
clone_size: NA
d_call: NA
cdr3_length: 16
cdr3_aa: CASSIDPGRTNYGYTF
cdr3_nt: TGTGCCAGTAGTATAGACCCGGGACGCACGAACTATGGCTACACCTTC

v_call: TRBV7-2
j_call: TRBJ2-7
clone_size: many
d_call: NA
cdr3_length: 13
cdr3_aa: CASSPSEPYEQYF
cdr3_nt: TGTGCCAGCAGCCCCTCTGAGCCCTACGAGCAGTACTTC

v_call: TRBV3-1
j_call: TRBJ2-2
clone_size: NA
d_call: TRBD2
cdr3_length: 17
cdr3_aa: CASSPLTSGGDTGELFF
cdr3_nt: TGTGCCAGCAGCCCTCTCACTAGCGGGGGTGACACCGGGGAGCTGTTTTTT

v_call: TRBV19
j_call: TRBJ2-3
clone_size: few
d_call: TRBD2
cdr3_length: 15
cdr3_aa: CASGVRAGEMDTQYF
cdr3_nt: TGTGCCAGTGGAGTACGGGCGGGAGAGATGGATACGCAGTATTTT

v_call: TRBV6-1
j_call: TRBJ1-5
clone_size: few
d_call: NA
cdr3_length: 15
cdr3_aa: CASRQDSYSNQPQHF
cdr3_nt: TGTGCCAGCAGACAGGACAGCTATAGCAATCAGCCCCAGCATTTT

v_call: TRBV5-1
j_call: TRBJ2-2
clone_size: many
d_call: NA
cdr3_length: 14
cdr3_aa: CASGLLGVPGELFF
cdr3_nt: TGCGCCAGCGGTCTCCTTGGCGTTCCCGGGGAGCTGTTTTTT

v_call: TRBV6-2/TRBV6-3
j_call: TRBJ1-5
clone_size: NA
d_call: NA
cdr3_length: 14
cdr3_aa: CATTTKYSNQPQHF
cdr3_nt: TGTGCCACCACCACAAAGTATAGCAATCAGCCCCAGCATTTT

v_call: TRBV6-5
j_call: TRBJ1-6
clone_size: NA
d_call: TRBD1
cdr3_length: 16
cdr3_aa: CASSLQPGQGVSPLHF
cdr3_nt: TGTGCCAGCAGTCTACAACCGGGACAGGGGGTTTCACCCCTCCACTTT

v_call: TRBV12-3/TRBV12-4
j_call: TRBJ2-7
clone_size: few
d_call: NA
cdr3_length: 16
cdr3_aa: CASSLRPRATLDEQYF
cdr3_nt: TGTGCCAGCAGTTTAAGGCCCAGGGCCACCCTCGACGAGCAGTACTTC

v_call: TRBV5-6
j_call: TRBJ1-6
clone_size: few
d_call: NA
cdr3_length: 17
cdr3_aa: CASSLGHRRDYNSPLHF
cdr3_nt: TGTGCCAGCAGCTTGGGTCACCGGCGGGACTATAATTCACCCCTCCACTTT

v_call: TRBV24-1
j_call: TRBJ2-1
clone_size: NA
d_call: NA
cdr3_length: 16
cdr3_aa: CATSESSGPFYNEQFF
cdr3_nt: TGTGCCACCAGTGAGAGCTCGGGGCCCTTCTACAATGAGCAGTTCTTC

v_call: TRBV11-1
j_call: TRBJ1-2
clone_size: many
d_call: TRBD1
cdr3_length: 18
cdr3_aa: CASSSLWAQGAVSYGYTF
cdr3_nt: TGTGCCAGCAGCTCCCTATGGGCACAGGGGGCGGTAAGCTATGGCTACACCTTC

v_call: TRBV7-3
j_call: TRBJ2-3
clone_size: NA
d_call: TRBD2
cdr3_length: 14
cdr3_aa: CASSPGGFQDTQYF
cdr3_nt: TGTGCCAGCAGCCCGGGGGGTTTTCAGGATACGCAGTATTTT

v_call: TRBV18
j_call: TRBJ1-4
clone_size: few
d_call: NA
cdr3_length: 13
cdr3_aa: CASSPVGEEKLFF
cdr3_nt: TGTGCCAGCTCACCAGTCGGGGAGGAAAAACTGTTTTTT

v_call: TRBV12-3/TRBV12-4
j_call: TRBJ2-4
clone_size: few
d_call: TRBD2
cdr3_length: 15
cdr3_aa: CASRTSGGGKNIQYF
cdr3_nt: TGTGCCAGCAGAACTAGCGGGGGGGGGAAAAACATTCAGTACTTC

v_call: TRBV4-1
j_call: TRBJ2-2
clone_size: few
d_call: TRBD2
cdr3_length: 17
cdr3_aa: CASSQERLAGNTGELFF
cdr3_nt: TGCGCCAGCAGCCAAGAGCGCCTAGCGGGGAACACCGGGGAGCTGTTTTTT